The rows below give T cell receptor beta chains drawn from one sample of a study of beta chain features in type 1 diabetes. Sequencing used immunoSEQ multiplex PCR; TCRdb keeps in-frame clones, though not all of them. Here the sample spans a few hundred thousand clones, 25% to 35% being singletons. The material sequenced was central memory CD4+ T cells from blood. The receptor source for this set is a man aged 25-40 years in good health. Each CDR3 is given with its conserved first and last residue. The order of the fields is V gene, J gene, D gene, clone size, CDR3 DNA, CDR3 protein. D genes are given only for firm matches. Clone size is stated in some rows and not others, as once, few, many or a class when expanded.

V gene: TRBV7-9; J gene: TRBJ1-1; D gene: .; clone size: .; CDR3 DNA: TGTGCCAGCAGCCTCGAGGGTAACACTGAAGCTTTCTTT; CDR3 protein: CASSLEGNTEAFF
V gene: TRBV20-1; J gene: TRBJ1-2; D gene: .; clone size: few; CDR3 DNA: TGCTGGGGAGGGGTCGGCACCTTC; CDR3 protein: CWGGVGTF
V gene: TRBV6-6; J gene: TRBJ2-3; D gene: .; clone size: many; CDR3 DNA: TGTGCCAGCAGTTCGAGCACAGATACGCAGTATTTT; CDR3 protein: CASSSSTDTQYF
V gene: TRBV7-9; J gene: TRBJ2-5; D gene: TRBD1; clone size: few; CDR3 DNA: TGTGCCAGCAGCTCGACCGGGACAGTGGGAGAGACCCAGTACTTC; CDR3 protein: CASSSTGTVGETQYF
V gene: TRBV7-2; J gene: TRBJ2-1; D gene: TRBD2; clone size: .; CDR3 DNA: TGTGCCAGCAGCTTTTCCGGGACTAGCGGGAGTGGGGAGCAGTTCTTC; CDR3 protein: CASSFSGTSGSGEQFF
V gene: TRBV5-6; J gene: TRBJ2-1; D gene: .; clone size: few; CDR3 DNA: TGTGCCAGCAGCTTCGGGGCTGGGTACAATGAGCAGTTCTTC; CDR3 protein: CASSFGAGYNEQFF
V gene: TRBV28; J gene: TRBJ2-2; D gene: .; clone size: .; CDR3 DNA: TGTGCCAGCAGTTTATCAGGGGGGACCGGGGAGCTGTTTTTT; CDR3 protein: CASSLSGGTGELFF
V gene: TRBV5-4; J gene: TRBJ2-3; D gene: TRBD1; clone size: few; CDR3 DNA: TGTGCCAGCAGCACCGACAGGGGAGATACGCAGTATTTT; CDR3 protein: CASSTDRGDTQYF
V gene: TRBV29-1; J gene: TRBJ2-1; D gene: .; clone size: .; CDR3 DNA: TGCAGCGTAACTAGCCCCAATGAGCAGTTCTTC; CDR3 protein: CSVTSPNEQFF
V gene: TRBV7-6; J gene: TRBJ2-1; D gene: TRBD1; clone size: .; CDR3 DNA: TGTGCCAGCAGCTTCCGGGACAGGGCTTACAATGAGCAGTTCTTC; CDR3 protein: CASSFRDRAYNEQFF
V gene: TRBV5-4; J gene: TRBJ2-5; D gene: .; clone size: .; CDR3 DNA: TGTGCCAGCAGCTTCTGGACAGAAGAGACCCAGTACTTC; CDR3 protein: CASSFWTEETQYF
V gene: TRBV5-1; J gene: TRBJ2-7; D gene: TRBD1; clone size: few; CDR3 DNA: TGCGCCAGCAGCTACATCCCGGGACAGAGCTACGAGCAGTACTTC; CDR3 protein: CASSYIPGQSYEQYF
V gene: TRBV7-9; J gene: TRBJ1-2; D gene: .; clone size: many; CDR3 DNA: TGTGCCAGCAGCTTACACGACGGGAACTATGGCTACACCTTC; CDR3 protein: CASSLHDGNYGYTF
V gene: TRBV6-1; J gene: TRBJ2-7; D gene: .; clone size: few; CDR3 DNA: TGTGCCAGCACCCGTAGTTACGAGCAGTACTTC; CDR3 protein: CASTRSYEQYF
V gene: TRBV30; J gene: TRBJ1-5; D gene: .; clone size: .; CDR3 DNA: TGTGCCTGGAGTCCCCAGTTAGTGGGCAATCAGCCCCAGCATTTT; CDR3 protein: CAWSPQLVGNQPQHF
V gene: TRBV7-2; J gene: TRBJ2-3; D gene: TRBD2; clone size: few; CDR3 DNA: TGTGCCAGCAGCTTACGGGGAGCGGGGCTTCGGGCAGATACGCAGTATTTT; CDR3 protein: CASSLRGAGLRADTQYF
V gene: TRBV7-2; J gene: TRBJ1-1; D gene: .; clone size: few; CDR3 DNA: TGTGCCAGCAGCTTGACGGACAGCATGAACACTGAAGCTTTCTTT; CDR3 protein: CASSLTDSMNTEAFF
V gene: TRBV7-2; J gene: TRBJ1-2; D gene: TRBD1; clone size: few; CDR3 DNA: TGTGCCAGCAGCTTAGGTTACAGGGGTGGCTATGGCTACACCTTC; CDR3 protein: CASSLGYRGGYGYTF
V gene: TRBV18; J gene: TRBJ1-1; D gene: TRBD1; clone size: .; CDR3 DNA: TGTGCCAGCTCACCACGAGGACAGGTGAACACTGAAGCTTTCTTT; CDR3 protein: CASSPRGQVNTEAFF
V gene: TRBV20-1; J gene: TRBJ2-3; D gene: .; clone size: .; CDR3 DNA: TGCAGTGCTTACAGATCAGATACGCAGTATTTT; CDR3 protein: CSAYRSDTQYF